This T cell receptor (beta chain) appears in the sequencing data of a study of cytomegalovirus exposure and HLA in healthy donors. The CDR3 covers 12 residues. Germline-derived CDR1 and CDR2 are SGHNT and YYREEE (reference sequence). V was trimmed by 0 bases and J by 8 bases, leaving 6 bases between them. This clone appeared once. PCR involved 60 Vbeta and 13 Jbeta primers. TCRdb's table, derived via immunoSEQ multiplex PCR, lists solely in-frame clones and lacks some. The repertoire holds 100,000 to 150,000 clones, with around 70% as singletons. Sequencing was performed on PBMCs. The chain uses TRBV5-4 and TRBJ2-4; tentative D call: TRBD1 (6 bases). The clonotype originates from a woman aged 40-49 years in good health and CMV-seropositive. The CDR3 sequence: CASSLEGDIQYF. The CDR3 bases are TGTGCCAGCAGCTTGGAGGGGGACATTCAGTACTTC.